Reported below is one T cell receptor (beta chain). These data come from a study of blood T cell repertoires in COVID-19. Study-wide context: Acute-phase and convalescent COVID-19 samples originated in the United States, Italy and Spain.

Trimming removed 3 bases at V and 0 bases at J, with 6 bases between. The CDR3 runs 14 residues. Germline V gene sequence: CDR1 MGHRA, CDR2 YSYEKL. The protocol was immunoSEQ multiplex PCR, while the TCRdb copy is restricted to in-frame clones and leaves out a portion. The table lists about 200,000 clones, about 85% of them singletons. The receptor was derived from a man in his fifties or sixties with COVID-19, enrolled during active disease. The chain combines TRBV4-1 with TRBJ1-5; D gene ambiguous. Specimen: peripheral blood. The CDR3 region is CASSHPDSNQPQHF. In nucleotides, the CDR3 is TGCGCCAGCAGCCACCCAGATAGCAATCAGCCCCAGCATTTT.